This note documents a single T cell receptor (beta chain) sequence. The specificity of this receptor is unknown. Within one base of it there is no much larger clone, and no base qualities were kept. TCRbeta CDR3 regions were amplified from genomic DNA by means of the immunoSEQ Assay, a bias-controlled multiplex PCR. The published analysis was carried out like this. The number of nucleated cells in each sample was estimated by amplification of reference gene primers within the assay. Sequence reads were collapsed and filtered to measure the absolute abundance of every unique TCRbeta CDR3 rearrangement. Productive Simpson clonality was computed per sample as the square root of Simpson's diversity index over productive rearrangements. What TCRdb holds here is the immuneACCESS table cut down to in-frame rearrangements. Part of the clones is not present; checked against another copy, under half of the missing clones reflect an unresolved V gene, and the others are unexplained. V, J and clone size were drawn from that table, and D and trimming were deduced from the DNA. Across this sample there are about 15,000 clones, with around 83% seen only once. The ten largest clones add up to approximately 22% of the sample.

This sample is part of a study of blood T cell repertoires in COVID-19 (TCRdb year 2020). As for the study more broadly: Collaborator samples came from the United States, Italy and Spain and covered acute and convalescent phases of COVID-19. The material from the prospective study consisted of cDNA or gDNA derived from T cells, B-cell-depleted T cells, or PBMCs. The dataset comprised deeply sampled blood TCRbeta repertoires from subjects exposed to, actively infected with, or recovered from COVID-19. A freely available public database, intended as a resource for researchers studying the immune response to SARS-CoV-2, is where the repertoires were released. The samples were drawn from two sources: the first 160 participants of the ongoing ImmuneRACE study, and 1,000 to 1,500 subjects contributed by 6 global collaborators. A de-identified subject ID, COVID-19 status, age in years and sex were almost always included in the sample metadata. HLA class I and class II types, where available, came from metadata supplied by the sample provider rather than from assay-based typing.

The CDR3 numbers 13 residues from cysteine through phenylalanine. The CDR3 DNA has 39 bases and is translated from base 1. V ends up 4 bases short and J 5 bases short, with an unmatched junction base count of 2. The germline V gene provides CDR1 SGHTS and CDR2 YDEGEE. Collaborating institutions collected whole blood in K2EDTA tubes following their own protocols. For TCRbeta analysis, collaborators shipped samples as frozen whole blood, isolated PBMCs, or DNA extracted from either of those sample types. Overall results and qualifications from the work: Clinical and demographic metadata were provided uncurated, with the amount varying by source and participant.

Sequencing was performed on peripheral blood. The source of this sequence is a man older than 75 with active or convalescent COVID-19. This chain is built from TRBV5-8 and TRBJ1-4; TRBD1 agrees with 7 junctional bases. CDR3 region: CASSPTGNEKLFF. The sequenced DNA is TGTGCCAGCAGCCCGACAGGGAATGAAAAACTGTTTTTT.